This TCR beta chain emerged from a study of T cell repertoires in cytomegalovirus infection. Turning to the study itself: Peptides in the study included HLA-C-restricted and HLA-B-restricted CMV epitopes. It can be stated that public TCR beta signatures indicated CMV infection as well as a matching HLA type.

This CDR3 is built from 17 residues. CDR1 is DFQATT, CDR2 SNEGSKA, per germline (reference sequence). V lost 3 bases to trimming and J lost 4 bases; unmatched junction nucleotides: 9. TCRdb re-analysed the reads in MiXCR, keeping a single row per CDR3 protein. This sample has 830,000 or so distinct CDR3 sequences, with 32% found just once. General study results and limits: Predominance within the ex vivo response was attributable to HLA-C-restricted CMV-specific TCR beta clonotypes. Based on cumulative public TCR beta family frequency, carriers of CMV plus the relevant HLA were identified.

The table lists this clonotype with a few counts. What it recognizes is unknown. The sequencing used cultured CD8+ T cells from PBMCs, collected from culture after CMV antigen stimulation. The chain links TRBV20-1 to TRBJ2-1; 13 positions agree with TRBD2. The receptor comes from a human donor in good health (CMV status not recorded). Some clones in this sample may be carry-over from other donors' samples. The chain's CDR3 is CSAREGLAGELYNEQFF. CDR3 sequence (DNA): TGCAGTGCTAGGGAAGGACTAGCGGGGGAATTGTACAATGAGCAGTTCTTC.